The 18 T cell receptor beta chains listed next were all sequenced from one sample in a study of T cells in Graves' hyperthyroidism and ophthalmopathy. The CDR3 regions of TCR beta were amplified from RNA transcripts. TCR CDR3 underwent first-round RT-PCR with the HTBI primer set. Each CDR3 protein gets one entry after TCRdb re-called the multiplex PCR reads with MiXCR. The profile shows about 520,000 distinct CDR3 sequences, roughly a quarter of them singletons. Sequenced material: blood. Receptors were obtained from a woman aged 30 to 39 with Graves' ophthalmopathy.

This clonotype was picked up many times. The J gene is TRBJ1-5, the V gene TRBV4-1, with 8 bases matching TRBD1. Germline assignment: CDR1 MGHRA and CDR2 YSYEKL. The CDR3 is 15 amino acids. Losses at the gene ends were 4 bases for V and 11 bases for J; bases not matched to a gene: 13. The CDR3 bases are TGCGCCAGCAGCCCTTCGGAAGTTGACAGGGGAACCCAGCATTTT. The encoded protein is CASSPSEVDRGTQHF.

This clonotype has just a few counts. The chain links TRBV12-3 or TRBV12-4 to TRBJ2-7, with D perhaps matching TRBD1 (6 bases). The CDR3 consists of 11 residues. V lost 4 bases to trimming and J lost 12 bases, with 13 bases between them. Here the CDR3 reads CASSSAGAPYF. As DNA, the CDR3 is TGTGCCAGCAGTTCCGCAGGGGCCCCGTACTTC.

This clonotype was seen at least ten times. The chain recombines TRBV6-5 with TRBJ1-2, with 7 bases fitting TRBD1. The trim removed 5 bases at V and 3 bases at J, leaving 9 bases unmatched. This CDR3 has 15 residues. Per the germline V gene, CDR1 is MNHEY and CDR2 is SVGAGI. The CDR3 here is CASSTDRVGDYGYTF. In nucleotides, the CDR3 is TGTGCCAGCAGTACAGACAGGGTTGGAGACTATGGCTACACCTTC.

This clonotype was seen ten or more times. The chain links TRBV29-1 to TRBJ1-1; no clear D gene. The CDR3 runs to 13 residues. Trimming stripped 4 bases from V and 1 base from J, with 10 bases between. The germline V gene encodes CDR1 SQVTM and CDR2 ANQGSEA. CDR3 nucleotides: TGCAGCGTTGGAATCCATGAGAACACTGAAGCTTTCTTT. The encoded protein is CSVGIHENTEAFF.

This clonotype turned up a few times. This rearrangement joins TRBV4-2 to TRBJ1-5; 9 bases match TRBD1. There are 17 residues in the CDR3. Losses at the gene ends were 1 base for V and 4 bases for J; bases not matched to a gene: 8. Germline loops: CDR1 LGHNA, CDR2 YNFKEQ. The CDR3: CASSQVLQGQGNQPQHF. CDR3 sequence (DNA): TGTGCCAGCAGCCAAGTATTGCAGGGACAGGGAAATCAGCCCCAGCATTTT.

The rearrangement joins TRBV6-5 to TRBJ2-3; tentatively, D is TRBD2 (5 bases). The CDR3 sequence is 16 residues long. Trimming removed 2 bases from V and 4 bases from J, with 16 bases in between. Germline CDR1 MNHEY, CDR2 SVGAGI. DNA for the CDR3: TGTGCCAGCAGTTACGATACGACTAACTCAGCAGATACGCAGTATTTT. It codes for CASSYDTTNSADTQYF.

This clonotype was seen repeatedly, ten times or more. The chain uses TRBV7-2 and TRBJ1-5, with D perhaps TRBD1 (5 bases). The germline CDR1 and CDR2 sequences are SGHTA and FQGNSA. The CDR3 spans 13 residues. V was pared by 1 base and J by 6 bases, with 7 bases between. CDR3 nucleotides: TGTGCCAGCAGCTTAGAGCAGGGTCAGCCCCAGCATTTT. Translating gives CASSLEQGQPQHF.

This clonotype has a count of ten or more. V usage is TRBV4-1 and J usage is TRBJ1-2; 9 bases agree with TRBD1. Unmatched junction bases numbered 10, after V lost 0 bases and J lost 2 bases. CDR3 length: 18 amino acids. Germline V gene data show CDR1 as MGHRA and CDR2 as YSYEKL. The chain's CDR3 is CASSQDPAGTGINYGYTF. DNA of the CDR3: TGCGCCAGCAGCCAAGATCCGGCCGGGACAGGGATCAACTATGGCTACACCTTC.

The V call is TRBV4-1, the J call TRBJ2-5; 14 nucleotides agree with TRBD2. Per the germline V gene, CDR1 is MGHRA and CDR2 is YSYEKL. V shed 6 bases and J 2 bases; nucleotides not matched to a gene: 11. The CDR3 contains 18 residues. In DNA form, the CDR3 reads TGCGCCAGCAGTCGACTAGCGGGGGGGGCTCTCATACAAGAGACCCAGTACTTC. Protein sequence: CASSRLAGGALIQETQYF.

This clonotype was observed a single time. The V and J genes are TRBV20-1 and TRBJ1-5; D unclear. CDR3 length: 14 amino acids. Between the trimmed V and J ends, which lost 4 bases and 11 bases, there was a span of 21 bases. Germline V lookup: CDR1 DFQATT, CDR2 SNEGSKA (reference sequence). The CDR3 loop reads CSATVPYVVLTQHF. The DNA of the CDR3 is TGCAGTGCTACCGTACCCTACGTCGTGCTGACCCAGCATTTT.

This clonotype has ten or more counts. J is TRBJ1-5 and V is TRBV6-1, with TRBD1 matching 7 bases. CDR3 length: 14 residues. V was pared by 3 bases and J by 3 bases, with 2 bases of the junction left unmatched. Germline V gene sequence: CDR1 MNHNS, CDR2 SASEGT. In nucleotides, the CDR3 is TGTGCCAGCAGTGAGACAGGGACCAATCAGCCCCAGCATTTT. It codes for CASSETGTNQPQHF.

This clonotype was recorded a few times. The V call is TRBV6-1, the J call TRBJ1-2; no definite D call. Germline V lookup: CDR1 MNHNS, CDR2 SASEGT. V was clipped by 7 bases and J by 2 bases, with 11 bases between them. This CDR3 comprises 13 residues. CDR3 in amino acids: CASTPMANYGYTF. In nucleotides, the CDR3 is TGTGCCAGCACCCCGATGGCCAACTATGGCTACACCTTC.

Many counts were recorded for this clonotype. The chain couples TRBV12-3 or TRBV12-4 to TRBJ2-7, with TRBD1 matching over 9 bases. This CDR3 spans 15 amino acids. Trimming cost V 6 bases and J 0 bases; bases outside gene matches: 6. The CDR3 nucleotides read TGTGCCAGCAGCCCCGGACAGGGGAGCTCCTACGAGCAGTACTTC. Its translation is CASSPGQGSSYEQYF.

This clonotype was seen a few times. CDR3 coding DNA: TGTGCCAGCATTAAGACTAGCGGGAGGCCTAAGAACACCGGGGAGCTGTTTTTT. It encodes CASIKTSGRPKNTGELFF. The rearrangement links TRBV6-2 or TRBV6-3 to TRBJ2-2; 13 bases are shared with TRBD2. With 7 bases clipped from V and 1 base from J, the junction kept 9 bases outside the gene matches. CDR3 length equals 18 residues. Looked up from germline, CDR1 is MNHEY and CDR2 is SVGEGT.

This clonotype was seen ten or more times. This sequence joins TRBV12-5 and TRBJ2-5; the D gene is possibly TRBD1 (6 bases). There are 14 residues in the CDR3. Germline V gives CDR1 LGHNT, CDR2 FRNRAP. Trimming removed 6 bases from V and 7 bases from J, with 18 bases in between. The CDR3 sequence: CASGPSRDTATQYF. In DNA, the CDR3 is TGTGCTAGTGGACCCTCCAGGGACACCGCGACCCAGTACTTC.

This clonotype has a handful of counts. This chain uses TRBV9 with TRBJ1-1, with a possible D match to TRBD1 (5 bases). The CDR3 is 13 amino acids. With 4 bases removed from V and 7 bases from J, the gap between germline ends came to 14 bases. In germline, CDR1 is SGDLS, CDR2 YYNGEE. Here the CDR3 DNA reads TGTGCCAGCAGCTTCCAAGGGGAAGGTGAAGCTTTCTTT. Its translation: CASSFQGEGEAFF. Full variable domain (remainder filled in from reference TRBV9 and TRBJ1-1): DSGVTQTPKHLITATGQRVTLRCSPRSGDLSVYWYQQSLDQGLQFLIQYYNGEERAKGNILERFSAQQFPDLHSELNLSSLELGDSALYFCASSFQGEGEAFFGQGTRLTVV.

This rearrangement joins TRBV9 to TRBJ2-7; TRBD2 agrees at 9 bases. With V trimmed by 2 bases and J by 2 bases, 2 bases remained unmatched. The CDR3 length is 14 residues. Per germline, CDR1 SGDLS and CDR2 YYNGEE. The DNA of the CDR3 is TGTGCCAGCAGCGTGACTAGCGGTACCTACGAGCAGTACTTC. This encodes CASSVTSGTYEQYF.

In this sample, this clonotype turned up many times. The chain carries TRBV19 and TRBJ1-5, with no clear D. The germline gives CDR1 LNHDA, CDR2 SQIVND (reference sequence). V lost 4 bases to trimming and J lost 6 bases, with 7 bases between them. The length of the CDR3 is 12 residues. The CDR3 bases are TGTGCCAGTAGTAAGAGCGTTCAGCCCCAGCATTTT. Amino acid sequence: CASSKSVQPQHF. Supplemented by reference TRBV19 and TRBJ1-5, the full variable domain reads DGGITQSPKYLFRKEGQNVTLSCEQNLNHDAMYWYRQDPGQGLRLIYYSQIVNDFQKGDIAEGYSVSREKKESFPLTVTSAQKNPTAFYLCASSKSVQPQHFGDGTRLSIL.